Listed below are T cell receptor beta chains from one sample, sequenced in a study of CD8+CD57+ T cells in acquired aplastic anemia. MiXCR, applied by TCRdb to the reads, yields one record per CDR3 protein. The table has about 58,000 distinct CDR3 sequences, roughly three fifths seen once. Sequenced: sorted CD4+, CD8+, or CD8+CD57+ T cells (not recorded which) from PBMCs. The origin of the receptors is a human donor with aplastic anemia. Each CDR3 is given with its conserved first and last residue. The D gene is left open where the match is weak. Clone sizes are given selectively: once, few, many, or a class where the clone is expanded.

CASSENTGSYGYTF TGTGCCAGCAGTGAAAACACAGGGTCCTATGGCTACACCTTC 14 TRBV6-4 - few TRBJ1-2
CASSHNPGQGLPGELFF TGTGCCAGCAGCCACAACCCGGGACAGGGTTTGCCCGGGGAGCTGTTTTTT 17 TRBV11-2 TRBD1 - TRBJ2-2
CATSERQGQGYGYTF TGTGCCACCAGTGAACGGCAAGGACAGGGCTATGGCTACACCTTC 15 TRBV24-1 TRBD1 - TRBJ1-2
CASRPGTGVNSPLHF TGTGCCAGCAGGCCAGGGACAGGGGTAAATTCACCCCTCCACTTT 15 TRBV2 TRBD1 - TRBJ1-6
CASSPGTSGDTQETQYF TGTGCCAGCTCACCGGGGACTAGCGGGGACACACAAGAGACCCAGTACTTC 17 TRBV18 TRBD2 few TRBJ2-5
CSAARGGGGVSYEQYF TGCAGTGCTGCTAGGGGGGGAGGTGGAGTATCCTACGAGCAGTACTTC 16 TRBV20-1 - - TRBJ2-7
CASSLGQGSHTEAFF TGTGCCAGCAGTTTAGGTCAGGGATCTCACACTGAAGCTTTCTTT 15 TRBV12-3/TRBV12-4 - many TRBJ1-1
CATSARTGVHNEQFF TGTGCCACCAGTGCTAGGACAGGGGTCCACAATGAGCAGTTCTTC 15 TRBV24-1 TRBD1 - TRBJ2-1
CASSVGPSGGAGELFF TGTGCCAGCAGCGTAGGCCCTAGCGGGGGGGCCGGGGAGCTGTTTTTT 16 TRBV9 TRBD2 - TRBJ2-2
CASSPTGTSQYF TGTGCCAGCAGTCCCACCGGGACCTCCCAGTATTTT 12 TRBV28 - few TRBJ2-3
CAPPEAPRNTDTQYF TGTGCCCCTCCCGAGGCTCCACGAAACACAGATACGCAGTATTTT 15 TRBV19 - - TRBJ2-3
CASMGMEYGYTF TGCGCCAGCATGGGGATGGAATATGGCTACACCTTC 12 TRBV10-2 - medium-sized TRBJ1-2
CASSISGEGGELFF TGTGCCAGTAGTATAAGCGGGGAAGGCGGGGAGCTGTTTTTT 14 TRBV19 TRBD2 - TRBJ2-2
CASSESAYLSYEQYF TGTGCCAGCAGTGAATCGGCCTACCTCTCCTACGAGCAGTACTTC 15 TRBV2 - few TRBJ2-7
CASSVTGDEQYF TGTGCCAGCAGCGTAACGGGCGACGAGCAGTACTTC 12 TRBV7-3 - - TRBJ2-7
CSVGRGFSSYEQYF TGCAGCGTTGGCAGGGGGTTCAGCTCCTACGAGCAGTACTTC 14 TRBV29-1 TRBD1 - TRBJ2-7
CASRADSHSNQPQHF TGTGCCAGCAGGGCCGACAGCCATAGCAATCAGCCCCAGCATTTT 15 TRBV7-8 - once TRBJ1-5
CASSTGQHNEQFF TGTGCCAGCAGCACCGGACAGCACAATGAGCAGTTCTTC 13 TRBV5-5 - - TRBJ2-1
CSVPGTSSSYNEQFF TGCAGCGTACCCGGGACGTCGAGCTCCTACAATGAGCAGTTCTTC 15 TRBV29-1 - many TRBJ2-1
CSARDGQPSTEAFF TGCAGTGCTAGAGACGGGCAGCCTTCTACTGAAGCTTTCTTT 14 TRBV20-1 - - TRBJ1-1
CASSLDQANTIYF TGTGCCAGCAGCTTAGATCAAGCAAACACCATATATTTT 13 TRBV7-3 - medium-sized TRBJ1-3
CASSLGGNNEKLFF TGTGCCAGCAGCTTGGGCGGTAATAATGAAAAACTGTTTTTT 14 TRBV5-6 - many TRBJ1-4
CASSLEDWGANVLTF TGTGCCAGCAGCTTAGAGGACTGGGGGGCCAACGTCCTGACTTTC 15 TRBV11-2 - once TRBJ2-6
CAISGDPGQGAATQYF TGTGCCATCAGTGGAGACCCGGGACAGGGGGCTGCTACGCAGTATTTT 16 TRBV10-3 TRBD1 once TRBJ2-3
CASSGTGANYGYTF TGTGCCAGTAGTGGGACAGGAGCTAACTATGGCTACACCTTC 14 TRBV19 TRBD1 - TRBJ1-2
CASGVGSNEQFF TGTGCCAGCGGGGTAGGCTCAAATGAGCAGTTCTTC 12 TRBV11-2 - many TRBJ2-1
CASSFRGDGTEAFF TGTGCCAGCAGTTTTAGGGGGGATGGGACTGAAGCTTTCTTT 14 TRBV12-3/TRBV12-4 - many TRBJ1-1
CSARELGQDNEQFF TGCAGTGCTAGGGAACTCGGACAGGACAATGAGCAGTTCTTC 14 TRBV20-1 TRBD1 - TRBJ2-1
CASSRNARPPLHF TGTGCCAGCAGTAGAAATGCCCGTCCTCCCCTCCACTTT 13 TRBV27 - - TRBJ1-6
CASSVADEKLFF TGTGCCAGCAGCGTTGCAGACGAAAAACTGTTTTTT 12 TRBV9 - - TRBJ1-4
CASSLGGSYGELFF TGTGCCAGCAGCTTAGGGGGATCGTACGGGGAGCTGTTTTTT 14 TRBV11-3 - many TRBJ2-2
CASSEGQMNTGELFF TGTGCCAGCAGTGAGGGACAGATGAACACCGGGGAGCTGTTTTTT 15 TRBV2 TRBD1 - TRBJ2-2
CASSTGHLNTEAFF TGTGCCAGCAGCACCGGACACCTGAACACTGAAGCTTTCTTT 14 TRBV7-8 - - TRBJ1-1
CASSSVHGDGYTF TGCGCCAGCAGCTCCGTCCACGGGGATGGCTACACCTTC 13 TRBV5-1 - once TRBJ1-2
CASSEHGNYGYTF TGTGCCAGCAGTGAACACGGGAACTATGGCTACACCTTC 13 TRBV2 - - TRBJ1-2